The rows below give T cell receptor beta chains drawn from one sample of a study of blood T cell repertoires in COVID-19. The table came from immunoSEQ multiplex PCR; TCRdb's copy has only in-frame clones and leaves some out. The table lists roughly 76,000 clones, about 83% of them singletons. The sequencing sample was made of peripheral blood. Every receptor here comes from a man between 25 and 39 years old with acute or convalescent COVID-19. Each CDR3 is given with its conserved first and last residue. The D gene is left open where the match is weak. The size of a clone is reported for some rows only, either as once, few or many, or as a class for expanded clones.

cdr3_nt	cdr3_aa	v_call	j_call	cdr3_length	d_call	clone_size
TGTGCCAGTAGTATGGGGTGGCGCGGGACTAGGAATGAGCAGTTCTTC	CASSMGWRGTRNEQFF	TRBV19	TRBJ2-1	16	TRBD2	.
TGTGCCAGCAGCCGGTCGGGGGGCGGCTACGAGCAGTACTTC	CASSRSGGGYEQYF	TRBV4-2	TRBJ2-7	14	.	.
TGTGCCAGCAGCTTACTAGCGGGATGGGCGAACAATGAGCAGTTCTTC	CASSLLAGWANNEQFF	TRBV7-3	TRBJ2-1	16	TRBD2	.
TGTGCCAGCAGTTTGGGACAGGGTAACTACAACTCTGGGGCCAACGTCCTGACTTTC	CASSLGQGNYNSGANVLTF	TRBV11-2	TRBJ2-6	19	TRBD1	.
TGCGCCAGCAGCGGGGGAGGGTTCCAGGGACCGGGGTCCTACAATGAGCAGTTCTTC	CASSGGGFQGPGSYNEQFF	TRBV5-1	TRBJ2-1	19	TRBD2	.
TGTGCCAGCAGTTCATGGGACAGGGTCGATGAGCAGTTCTTC	CASSSWDRVDEQFF	TRBV6-5	TRBJ2-1	14	TRBD1	once
TGTGCCAGCACACGGGGGGCCCGGAACACTGAAGCTTTCTTT	CASTRGARNTEAFF	TRBV5-5	TRBJ1-1	14	.	once
TGTGCCAGCAGCGTTAGCGGGAGTATCCCCGGGGAGCTGTTTTTT	CASSVSGSIPGELFF	TRBV11-1	TRBJ2-2	15	TRBD2	.
TGTGCCAGCAGCAAGGCCGGGACAGGGAGGAATGAGCAGTTCTTC	CASSKAGTGRNEQFF	TRBV6-5	TRBJ2-1	15	TRBD1	.
TGTGCCACCTTACCCTTGGCGGAAGGAAGGGAGACCCAGTACTTC	CATLPLAEGRETQYF	TRBV6-5	TRBJ2-5	15	.	.
TGTGCCAGCAGGCAGGGGGCTTCAGATACGCAGTATTTT	CASRQGASDTQYF	TRBV28	TRBJ2-3	13	TRBD1	.
TGCGCCAGCAGTGAGGGAGTAGGGGCCGGGGAGCTGTTTTTT	CASSEGVGAGELFF	TRBV10-2	TRBJ2-2	14	.	.
TGTGCCAGCAGCTCCGGGGGTGCGAACACTGAAGCTTTCTTT	CASSSGGANTEAFF	TRBV5-4	TRBJ1-1	14	.	.
TGTGCCAGCAGCTCCCAACCTGGGCCCGGGGAGCTGTTTTTT	CASSSQPGPGELFF	TRBV7-2	TRBJ2-2	14	.	.
TGTGCCAGCAGCTTACAGGCGCCTCGAACCACAGATACGCAGTATTTT	CASSLQAPRTTDTQYF	TRBV7-2	TRBJ2-3	16	.	.
TGTGCCAGCCGAAGGACTAGCGGGACCTACGAGCAGTACTTC	CASRRTSGTYEQYF	TRBV28	TRBJ2-7	14	TRBD2	few
TGCGCCAGCAGCTTGGCAACCGGGACTAGCGTATTAAATGAGCAGTTCTTC	CASSLATGTSVLNEQFF	TRBV5-1	TRBJ2-1	17	TRBD2	.
TGTGCCTGGAGCGAAGGCCCTAGCGGGGAGCTGTTTTTT	CAWSEGPSGELFF	TRBV30	TRBJ2-2	13	.	.
TGTGCCACACCCGCCGAAGGGGACGAGCAGTACTTC	CATPAEGDEQYF	TRBV24-1	TRBJ2-7	12	.	.
TGCGCCAGCAGCTTGGATTCAGGGAACACTGAAGCTTTCTTT	CASSLDSGNTEAFF	TRBV5-1	TRBJ1-1	14	.	.
TGTGCCAGCAGTGCGACTAGCCCCGCGAACACCGGGGAGCTGTTTTTT	CASSATSPANTGELFF	TRBV6-1	TRBJ2-2	16	TRBD2	.
TGTGCCTGGGGTCATGGGCTAGCGGGAGACAATGAGCAGTTCTTC	CAWGHGLAGDNEQFF	TRBV30	TRBJ2-1	15	TRBD2	once
TGTGCCAGCAGCTTAGTTCGGGGGGCAGGTAACACTGAAGCTTTCTTT	CASSLVRGAGNTEAFF	TRBV13	TRBJ1-1	16	.	.
TGTGCCAGCAGCTCCGTGGGACAGGGGCTCGCAGATACGCAGTATTTT	CASSSVGQGLADTQYF	TRBV5-4	TRBJ2-3	16	TRBD1	.
TGTGCCACCCTAGTTTTCCCGGGAGGAGTTGATGGCTACACCTTC	CATLVFPGGVDGYTF	TRBV28	TRBJ1-2	15	.	.
TGTGCCAGCTATGCAAGGACAGGCGCACCTAACTCCTACGAGCAGTACTTC	CASYARTGAPNSYEQYF	TRBV28	TRBJ2-7	17	TRBD1	once
TGCGCCAGCAGCCAAGGGTTTTGGCGGGGATCTGGGGCCAACGTCCTGACTTTC	CASSQGFWRGSGANVLTF	TRBV4-3	TRBJ2-6	18	.	once
TGTGCCAGCAGTTATCGAAAAGGGGAAAACATTCAGTACTTC	CASSYRKGENIQYF	TRBV6-5	TRBJ2-4	14	.	.